A selection of T cell receptor beta chains follows, all from one sample in a study of CD8+CD57+ T cells in acquired aplastic anemia. TCRdb re-derived calls from the reads in MiXCR, one entry per CDR3 protein. Of approximately 220,000 distinct CDR3 sequences in the sample, around 46% were seen once. What was sequenced was sorted CD4+, CD8+, or CD8+CD57+ T cells (not recorded which) from PBMCs. These receptors were taken from a human donor with aplastic anemia. The CDR3 runs from the conserved cysteine through the conserved F or W. Fields, in order: V gene, J gene, CDR3 protein.

TRBV7-8	TRBJ2-1	CASSQPGLAVSNEQFF
TRBV6-5	TRBJ1-2	CASRPGKGQGRLWRDGYTF
TRBV2	TRBJ1-1	CACRVVVFEAFF
TRBV20-1	TRBJ1-2	CSADDPAGQGYGYTF
TRBV7-2	TRBJ2-5	CASSLGLEGIQETQYF
TRBV19	TRBJ1-5	CASSTPGGGHSNQPQHF
TRBV4-2	TRBJ2-7	CASSQQTDLRREQYF
TRBV2	TRBJ1-5	CASNRDGDGQPQHF
TRBV10-3	TRBJ2-7	CAISEGDSGGPYEQYF
TRBV13	TRBJ1-6	CASSPRVALSYNSPLHF
TRBV7-9	TRBJ1-5	CASSFPGQGPDQPQHF
TRBV7-9	TRBJ1-5	CASSLWNQPQHF
TRBV15	TRBJ1-2	CATSRERGGYTF
TRBV29-1	TRBJ2-7	CSVQGQGGYEQYF
TRBV4-3	TRBJ1-5	CASSQEAEDQPQHF
TRBV7-9	TRBJ2-7	CASSLKGGYEQYF
TRBV5-1	TRBJ2-7	CASSHGHRSSYEQYF
TRBV10-2	TRBJ1-1	CASRDRVSEAFF
TRBV15	TRBJ2-4	CATSITDQVAKNIQYF
TRBV7-9	TRBJ2-5	CASSGGQGLGETQYF
TRBV9	TRBJ2-1	CASSVGGLSLNEQFF
TRBV30	TRBJ2-6	CAWRGLDREANVLTF
TRBV30	TRBJ1-1	CAWTVVSGFEAFF
TRBV10-1	TRBJ2-1	CASGQHRDSNEQFF
TRBV7-2	TRBJ1-2	CASSSPTGSRGGYTF
TRBV20-1	TRBJ2-1	CSASTYEVKEPYNEQFF
TRBV13	TRBJ2-3	CASGLVQGLDTQYF
TRBV5-4	TRBJ2-7	CASSFGATGQYF
TRBV19	TRBJ2-1	CASSDAGQLNEQFF
TRBV25-1	TRBJ2-1	CASRLAGGYNEQFF
TRBV7-9	TRBJ2-5	CASSKWNTSPQETQYF
TRBV27	TRBJ2-7	CAVGESSYEQYF
TRBV10-2	TRBJ2-7	CASSEYGTGYEQYF
TRBV6-6	TRBJ2-7	CASSYSPGRGTYEQYF
TRBV9	TRBJ1-4	CASSGQEYEKLFF
TRBV7-9	TRBJ2-3	CASSLGTISTDTQYF
TRBV2	TRBJ1-1	CASSKTGTTEAFF
TRBV15	TRBJ1-5	CATSSGTGYSNQPQHF
TRBV24-1	TRBJ2-5	CATSDSQGRETQYF
TRBV4-1	TRBJ2-6	CASSQEMGTGGAANVLTF
TRBV4-3	TRBJ1-4	CASSQDRPARTNEKLFF
TRBV2	TRBJ1-3	CASRADGNTIYF
TRBV7-9	TRBJ1-1	CASRHDLDRAAEAFF
TRBV7-9	TRBJ1-5	CASSLGGVRPQHF
TRBV10-2	TRBJ2-5	CASSAPGREGETQYF
TRBV6-6	TRBJ1-1	CASSYSHSGTGFNTEAFF
TRBV13	TRBJ1-2	CASSLREDYGYTF
TRBV6-1	TRBJ2-1	CASVGAAGEYNEQFF
TRBV2	TRBJ1-2	CAISDGRPDYDYTF
TRBV7-7	TRBJ2-7	CASSFVSSAYEQYF
TRBV7-6	TRBJ1-1	CASTEQSMNTEAFF
TRBV6-6	TRBJ2-7	CASSYLGGRGRFPYEQYF
TRBV2	TRBJ2-2	CASSSGGSGELFF
TRBV29-1	TRBJ2-7	CSLVWDRAYEQYF
TRBV20-1	TRBJ2-5	CSAPQETQYF
TRBV20-1	TRBJ1-2	CSGPTGERGGYTF
TRBV7-9	TRBJ1-6	CASSFQGRSPLHF
TRBV24-1	TRBJ2-7	CATSEGPSYEQYF
TRBV5-5	TRBJ1-1	CASSLGVSTEAFF